These 22 T cell receptor beta chains were sequenced from one sample in a study of Graves' ophthalmopathy and Graves' hyperthyroidism. RNA transcripts were the template, and TCR beta CDR3 regions were amplified from them. Second-round multiplex PCR came after a first-round RT-PCR that employed HTBI primers. In TCRdb, the multiplex PCR reads were re-called with MiXCR into one record per CDR3 protein. Among more than 300,000 distinct CDR3 sequences, 15% were seen once, and the ten largest hold about 7.3%. The sequencing input was peripheral blood. The receptors were gathered from a woman under 30 with stable Graves' hyperthyroidism.

This clonotype was counted ten times or more. The rearrangement links TRBV19 to TRBJ2-7; 8 nucleotides agree with TRBD1. The V and J ends lost 3 bases and 3 bases, in that order; junction bases with no gene match: 10. The CDR3 extends over 16 amino acids. CDR1 and CDR2 (germline): LNHDA, SQIVND (reference sequence). The CDR3 region is CASSMPGQVKDYEQYF. The CDR3 nucleotides are TGTGCCAGTAGTATGCCGGGACAGGTAAAGGACTACGAGCAGTACTTC.

This clonotype was seen a few times. The chain recombines TRBV24-1 with TRBJ2-5; D may be TRBD2 (7 bases). CDR1 is KGHDR and CDR2 is SFDVKD in the germline V gene. Trimming removed 5 bases at V and 5 bases at J, with 14 bases between. This CDR3 is built from 14 residues. The CDR3: CATSGLGRGETQYF. The CDR3 DNA sequence: TGTGCCACCAGTGGTTTAGGGAGGGGGGAGACCCAGTACTTC.

This clonotype came up a few times. The rearrangement links TRBV5-1 to TRBJ1-1; D is uncertain. Between the trimmed V and J ends, which lost 2 bases and 0 bases, there was a span of 17 bases. The CDR3 totals 17 residues. Germline lookup yields CDR1 SGHRS and CDR2 YFSETQ. The CDR3 is CASSLRQNGQVNTEAFF. For the CDR3, the DNA is TGCGCCAGCAGCTTACGACAAAATGGCCAAGTGAACACTGAAGCTTTCTTT.

The sample holds many counts of this clonotype. The J gene is TRBJ1-2, the V gene TRBV2; no firm D call. The length of the CDR3 is 14 residues. The germline V gene has CDR1 SNHLY and CDR2 FYNNEI. Deletions cut 7 bases from V and 8 bases from J, with 20 bases between. CDR3 bases: TGTGCCAGCAAAGTCGGCAGGACCGTGCAGGGCTACACCTTC. This gives the protein CASKVGRTVQGYTF.

This clonotype was seen only a few times. It may be a read error: a sequence one base away is much more abundant. The V and J genes are TRBV5-1 and TRBJ1-6; 9 bases line up with TRBD1. Germline CDR1 and CDR2: SGHRS and YFSETQ. This CDR3 has 15 amino acids. For the CDR3, the DNA is TGCGCCAGCAGCTTAGGACAGGGGATGGCATCACACCTCCACTTT. It encodes CASSLGQGMASHLHF.

In the case of this clonotype: One end of the junction does not line up with germline, which may come from a read error. This chain joins TRBV28 and TRBJ2-4; D is tentatively TRBD1 or TRBD2 (5 bases each). Per the germline V gene, CDR1 is MDHEN and CDR2 is SYDVKM. This CDR3 has 16 residues. CDR3 sequence: CASRQRGPPRLDIKYF. In DNA, the CDR3 is TGTGCCAGCAGACAGAGGGGACCTCCGAGACTCGACATTAAGTACTTC.

This sequence joins TRBV2 and TRBJ1-1; unclear D gene. V gave up 7 bases and J gave up 0 bases, with 15 bases separating them. Germline values: CDR1 SNHLY, CDR2 FYNNEI. The CDR3 totals 15 residues. In DNA, the CDR3 is TGTGCCAGCACCGTAGGTCGGAACATGAACACTGAAGCTTTCTTT. Translating it yields CASTVGRNMNTEAFF.

V and J are TRBV5-1 and TRBJ1-6, with TRBD1 identical over 9 bases. V was pared by 4 bases and J by 6 bases, with 14 bases of the junction left unmatched. Germline assignment: CDR1 SGHRS and CDR2 YFSETQ. The CDR3 loop spans 18 amino acids. The CDR3, as DNA: TGCGCCAGCAGCCCTGTCCTCGGAGGGGACAGGGCTAATTCACCCCTCCACTTT. As protein: CASSPVLGGDRANSPLHF.

Many counts were recorded for this clonotype. The chain recombines TRBV20-1 with TRBJ2-5, with 11 bases fitting TRBD2. CDR1 DFQATT and CDR2 SNEGSKA come from the germline V gene (reference sequence). The junction had 6 bases not matched to a gene; V was cut back by 2 bases and J by 4 bases. The CDR3 spans 15 residues. The CDR3 DNA is TGCAGTGCTAGACTTAGCGGGGGGGCACGAGAGACCCAGTACTTC. This gives the protein CSARLSGGARETQYF.

This clonotype was detected many times. V and J are TRBV6-5 and TRBJ1-1, with 10 bases identical to TRBD1. Losses at the gene ends were 0 bases for V and 2 bases for J; bases not matched to a gene: 3. There are 16 residues in the CDR3. From germline, CDR1 is MNHEY and CDR2 SVGAGI. CDR3 protein: CASSYSRTGGNTEAFF. CDR3 nucleotide sequence: TGTGCCAGCAGTTACTCTCGGACAGGGGGAAACACTGAAGCTTTCTTT.

This clonotype was seen many times. The chain is built from TRBV2 and TRBJ2-4; weak D call: TRBD1 (5 bases). Trimming left V 5 bases short and J 12 bases short, with 17 bases between. In germline, CDR1 is SNHLY, CDR2 FYNNEI. This CDR3 contains 13 residues. CDR3 sequence reads: CASSRTLEGGQYF. The CDR3 coding sequence is TGTGCCAGCAGTCGGACATTAGAAGGTGGTCAGTACTTC.

This clonotype was observed many times. This chain uses TRBV11-1 with TRBJ2-5; 8 positions agree with TRBD1. CDR3 length: 14 residues. Germline-derived CDR1 and CDR2 are SGHAT and FQDESV (reference sequence). V was clipped by 8 bases and J by 2 bases; unmatched bases: 7. CDR3 sequence (DNA): TGTGCCAGCGCCGATTACAGGGGGCAAGAGACCCAGTACTTC. Translating it yields CASADYRGQETQYF.

Many counts were recorded for this clonotype. This chain links TRBV20-1 with TRBJ1-1; a possible D gene is TRBD1 (5 bases). CDR1 and CDR2 from the germline V gene are DFQATT and SNEGSKA (reference sequence). The CDR3 has 12 amino acids. V lost 8 bases to trimming and J lost 2 bases, with 12 bases between them. The CDR3 spells CSTRGVNTEAFF. For the CDR3, the DNA is TGCAGTACCCGGGGGGTTAACACTGAAGCTTTCTTT.

This clonotype was counted many times. V usage is TRBV5-1 and J usage is TRBJ1-1; D remains ambiguous. Germline-derived CDR1 and CDR2 are SGHRS and YFSETQ. This CDR3 spans 15 amino acids. The germline V and J ends were trimmed by 0 bases and 2 bases, with 11 bases remaining between them. DNA for the CDR3: TGCGCCAGCAGCTTGGAACGGTCGCTAAACACTGAAGCTTTCTTT. Encoded protein: CASSLERSLNTEAFF.

Many counts were recorded for this clonotype. V usage is TRBV5-1 and J usage is TRBJ2-2, with D possibly matching TRBD2 (6 bases). CDR1 SGHRS and CDR2 YFSETQ come from the germline V gene. The CDR3 has 16 residues. The ends were cut back, 0 bases at V and 7 bases at J, with 16 bases in the middle. The CDR3 DNA reads TGCGCCAGCAGCTTGGTCGGAGGGGCAACCGTCGGGGAGCTGTTTTTT. This encodes CASSLVGGATVGELFF.

The chain combines TRBV2 with TRBJ1-1; 10 nucleotides line up with TRBD1. The CDR3 contains 15 residues. Germline V gives CDR1 SNHLY, CDR2 FYNNEI. Trimming cost V 5 bases and J 6 bases; bases outside gene matches: 9. The CDR3 DNA reads TGTGCCAGCAGTAACTCACGACAGGGGGCAGCTGAAGCTTTCTTT. Translation: CASSNSRQGAAEAFF.

This clonotype was picked up many times. The genes are TRBV28 and TRBJ2-4; D uncertain. V lost 4 bases and J lost 6, with 7 bases in between. The CDR3 is made up of 12 amino acids. Germline V gene data show CDR1 as MDHEN and CDR2 as SYDVKM. CDR3 protein: CASSSPGNIQYF. The CDR3 nucleotides read TGTGCCAGCAGTTCGCCAGGAAACATTCAGTACTTC.

The chain carries TRBV4-1 and TRBJ1-5; a possible D gene is TRBD1 (6 bases). In germline, CDR1 is MGHRA, CDR2 YSYEKL. V dropped 0 bases and J dropped 3 bases, with 12 bases sitting between them. The CDR3 extends over 16 amino acids. CDR3 nucleotides: TGCGCCAGCAGCCAAGAGCCAGGGGCGACCAATCAGCCCCAGCATTTT. It translates to CASSQEPGATNQPQHF.

The chain employs TRBV5-1 and TRBJ2-7; no clear D. The CDR3 is made up of 14 amino acids. Germline CDR1 reads SGHRS; CDR2 reads YFSETQ. V was cut by 1 base and J by 6 bases, with 14 bases left in between. The CDR3 sequence is CASSLYSGGSEQYF. CDR3 sequence (DNA): TGCGCCAGCAGCTTGTACTCAGGCGGTTCCGAGCAGTACTTC.

This clonotype was detected ten times or more. The rearrangement links TRBV14 to TRBJ2-5, with TRBD2 identical over 11 bases. The CDR3 length is 15 residues. V was clipped by 1 base and J by 5 bases; unmatched bases: 3. Germline CDR1 and CDR2: SGHDN and FVKESK. The CDR3 region has the DNA TGTGCCAGCAGCCAAGTTCTAGCGGGGGGTGAGACCCAGTACTTC. The encoded protein is CASSQVLAGGETQYF.

Ten or more counts support this clonotype. The chain carries TRBV2 and TRBJ1-2; D not resolved. This CDR3 comprises 15 residues. The ends were cut back, 2 bases at V and 3 bases at J, with 13 bases in the middle. The germline gives CDR1 SNHLY, CDR2 FYNNEI. This CDR3 reads CASSEYLGGDYGYTF. CDR3 in DNA: TGTGCCAGCAGTGAATATCTGGGCGGGGACTATGGCTACACCTTC.

This clonotype was recorded many times. V usage is TRBV20-1 and J usage is TRBJ2-4; D is unresolved. V dropped 5 bases and J dropped 1 base, with 9 bases sitting between them. The length of the CDR3 is 13 residues. CDR1 DFQATT and CDR2 SNEGSKA come from the germline V gene (reference sequence). This CDR3 is CSAPVGAKNIQYF. CDR3 bases: TGCAGTGCTCCGGTTGGGGCCAAAAACATTCAGTACTTC.